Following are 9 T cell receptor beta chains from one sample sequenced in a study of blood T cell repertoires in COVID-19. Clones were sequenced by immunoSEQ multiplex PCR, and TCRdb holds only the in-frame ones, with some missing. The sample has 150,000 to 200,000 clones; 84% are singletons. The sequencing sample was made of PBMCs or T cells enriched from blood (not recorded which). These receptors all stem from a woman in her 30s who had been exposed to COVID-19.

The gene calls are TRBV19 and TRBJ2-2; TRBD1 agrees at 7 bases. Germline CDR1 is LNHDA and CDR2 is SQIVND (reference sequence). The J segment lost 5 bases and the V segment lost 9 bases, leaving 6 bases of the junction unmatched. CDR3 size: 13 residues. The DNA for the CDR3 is TGTGCCAGCCGACAGGGATGGACCGGGGAGCTGTTTTTT. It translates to CASRQGWTGELFF.

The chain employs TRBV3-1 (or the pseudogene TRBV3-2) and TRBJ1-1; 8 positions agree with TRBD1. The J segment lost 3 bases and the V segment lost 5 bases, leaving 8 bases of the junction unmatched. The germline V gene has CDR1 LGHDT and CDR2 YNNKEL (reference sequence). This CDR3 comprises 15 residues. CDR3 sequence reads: CASSEWTGWDTEAFF. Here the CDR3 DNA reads TGTGCCAGCAGCGAATGGACAGGGTGGGACACTGAAGCTTTCTTT.

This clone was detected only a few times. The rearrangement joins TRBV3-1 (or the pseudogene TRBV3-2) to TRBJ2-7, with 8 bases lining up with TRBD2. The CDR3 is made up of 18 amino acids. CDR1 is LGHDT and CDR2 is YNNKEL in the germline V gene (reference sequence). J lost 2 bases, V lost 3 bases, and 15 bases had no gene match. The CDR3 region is CASSHPYREGREPYEQYF. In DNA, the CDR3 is TGTGCCAGCAGCCACCCCTATCGGGAGGGCAGGGAGCCCTACGAGCAGTACTTC.

This CDR3 is CASSATGANEKLFF. CDR3 nucleotide sequence: TGTGCCAGCAGCGCGACAGGGGCTAATGAAAAACTGTTTTTT. The rearrangement links TRBV5-5 to TRBJ1-4, with 8 bases identical to TRBD1. The germline gives CDR1 SGHKS, CDR2 YYEKEE (reference sequence). The CDR3 is 14 amino acids. The V segment lost 4 bases and the J segment 3 bases; nucleotides outside the gene matches: 2.

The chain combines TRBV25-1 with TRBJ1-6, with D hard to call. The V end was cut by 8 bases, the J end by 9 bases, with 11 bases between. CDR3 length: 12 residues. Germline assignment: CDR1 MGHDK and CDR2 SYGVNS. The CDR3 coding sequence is TGTGCCAGCTCCGGTGCGGGTTCACCCCTCCACTTT. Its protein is CASSGAGSPLHF.

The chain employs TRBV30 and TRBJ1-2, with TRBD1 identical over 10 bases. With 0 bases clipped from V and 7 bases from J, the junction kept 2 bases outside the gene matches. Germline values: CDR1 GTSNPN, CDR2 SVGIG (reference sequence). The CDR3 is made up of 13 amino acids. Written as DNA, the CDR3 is TGTGCCTGGAGTGTAGACAGGGGGCTTGGCTACACCTTC. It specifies CAWSVDRGLGYTF.

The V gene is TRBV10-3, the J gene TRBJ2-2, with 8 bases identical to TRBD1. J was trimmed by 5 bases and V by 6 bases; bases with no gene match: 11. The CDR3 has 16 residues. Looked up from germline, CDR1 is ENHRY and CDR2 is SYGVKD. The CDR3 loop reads CAIRIERQGWTGELFF. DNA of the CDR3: TGTGCCATCAGAATCGAGAGACAGGGGTGGACCGGGGAGCTGTTTTTT.

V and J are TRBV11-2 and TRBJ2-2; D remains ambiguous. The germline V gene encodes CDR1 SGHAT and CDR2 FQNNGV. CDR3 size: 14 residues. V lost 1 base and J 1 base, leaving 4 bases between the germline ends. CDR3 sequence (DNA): TGTGCCAGCAGCTTAGTCGGGAACACCGGGGAGCTGTTTTTT. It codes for CASSLVGNTGELFF.

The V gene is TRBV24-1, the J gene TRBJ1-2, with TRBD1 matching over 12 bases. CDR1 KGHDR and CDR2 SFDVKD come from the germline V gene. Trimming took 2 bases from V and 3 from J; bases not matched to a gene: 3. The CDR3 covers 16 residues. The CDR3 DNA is TGTGCCACCAGTGATTCAGGGACAGGGGGCGACTATGGCTACACCTTC. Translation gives CATSDSGTGGDYGYTF.